The 22 T cell receptor beta chains in this list originate from one sample, sequenced in a study of T cell responses to AZD1222 COVID-19 vaccine. TCRdb's copy holds only in-frame clones and misses some; the assay was immunoSEQ multiplex PCR. The data contain fewer than 180,000 clones, 90% of them singletons. This specimen was peripheral blood, taken 28 days after the second AZD1222 dose. Receptors originate from an adult who received the AZD1222 COVID-19 vaccine.

The rearrangement joins TRBV6-7 to TRBJ1-1; D is perhaps TRBD1 (5 bases). TRBV6-7 is labeled an ORF, and its function is uncertain. V lost 7 bases to trimming and J lost 4 bases, with 16 bases between them. The CDR3 is 14 residues long. The CDR3 reads CASTRPWGSTEAFF. For the CDR3, the DNA is TGTGCCAGCACTAGACCTTGGGGGAGCACTGAAGCTTTCTTT.

The J gene is TRBJ2-1, the V gene TRBV27; either TRBD1 or TRBD2 may supply D (7 bases each). Germline CDR1 MNHEY, CDR2 SMNVEV (reference sequence). This CDR3 region has 13 residues. V gave up 6 bases and J gave up 10 bases, with 16 bases separating them. The CDR3 is CASSNRGGREQFF. The CDR3 region has the DNA TGTGCCAGCAGCAACAGGGGAGGGAGGGAGCAGTTCTTC.

The chain joins TRBV11-2 to TRBJ2-7; D unclear. Deletions cut 5 bases from V and 2 bases from J, with 16 bases between. Germline V gene sequence: CDR1 SGHAT, CDR2 FQNNGV. This CDR3 spans 15 amino acids. CDR3 nucleotide sequence: TGTGCCAGCAGCCCGTGGGTAGCCAACGCCTACGAGCAGTACTTC. It encodes CASSPWVANAYEQYF.

This rearrangement joins TRBV27 to TRBJ2-7; 12 positions agree with TRBD2. The length of the CDR3 is 17 residues. CDR1 and CDR2 (germline): MNHEY, SMNVEV (reference sequence). V trimming: 4 bases; J trimming: 0 bases; junction bases outside the gene matches: 7. The CDR3 nucleotides are TGTGCCAGCAGTTACTCTAGCGGGAGGGTCCCCTCCTACGAGCAGTACTTC. This sequence encodes CASSYSSGRVPSYEQYF.

V gene TRBV29-1 combines with J gene TRBJ2-7; 13 nucleotides align to TRBD2. The V gene's germline CDR1 is SQVTM and CDR2 ANQGSEA. The CDR3 consists of 14 residues. Unmatched junction bases numbered 3, after V lost 2 bases and J lost 5 bases. The CDR3 loop reads CSVERTSGRHEQYF. The CDR3 DNA reads TGCAGCGTTGAACGGACTAGCGGGAGACACGAGCAGTACTTC.

This sequence joins TRBV30 and TRBJ2-1; TRBD1 matches at 7 bases. Germline V gene data show CDR1 as GTSNPN and CDR2 as SVGIG (reference sequence). V gave up 4 bases and J gave up 7 bases; unmatched junction bases: 7. The CDR3 totals 13 residues. The CDR3 region has the DNA TGTGCCTGGACCCGACAGGGCAGGAATGAGCAGTTCTTC. This encodes CAWTRQGRNEQFF.

The gene calls are TRBV29-1 and TRBJ1-1; D is possibly TRBD1 (6 bases). The CDR3 has 13 residues. Per germline, CDR1 SQVTM and CDR2 ANQGSEA. V lost 7 bases, J lost 3 bases, and 15 bases lay in between. CDR3 loop: CSARQEPYTEAFF. CDR3 DNA sequence: TGCAGCGCCCGACAGGAACCTTACACTGAAGCTTTCTTT. The variable domain in full, with the rest retrieved from reference TRBV29-1 and TRBJ1-1, is SAVISQKPSRDICQRGTSLTIQCQVDSQVTMMFWYRQQPGQSLTLIATANQGSEATYESGFVIDKFPISRPNLTFSTLTVSNMSPEDSSIYLCSARQEPYTEAFFGQGTRLTVV.

The CDR3 coding sequence is TGCGCCAGCAGCGGCCCCCTAGCGGGCACAGATACGCAGTATTTT. Translating gives CASSGPLAGTDTQYF. V usage is TRBV5-1 and J usage is TRBJ2-3; 7 positions agree with TRBD2. V trimming: 4 bases; J trimming: 1 base; junction bases outside the gene matches: 6. Germline-derived CDR1 and CDR2 are SGHRS and YFSETQ. The CDR3 runs 15 residues.

The rearrangement links TRBV10-3 to TRBJ1-3, with a possible D match to TRBD1 (6 bases). Trimming took off 2 bases at V and 0 bases at J, with 20 bases between the two ends. CDR1 is ENHRY, CDR2 SYGVKD, per germline. The CDR3 consists of 19 residues. The CDR3: CAISEPSKGGGNSGNTIYF. CDR3 nucleotide sequence: TGTGCCATCAGTGAGCCCTCGAAGGGGGGTGGAAACTCTGGAAACACCATATATTTT.

The count of this clone is one. The chain has TRBV5-6 and TRBJ2-5; a weak D match, TRBD1 (6 bases). CDR1 and CDR2 from the germline V gene are SGHDT and YYEEEE. This CDR3 comprises 13 residues. Trimming cost V 4 bases and J 4 bases, with 11 bases left between them. The CDR3: CASSQTGRETQYF. The CDR3, as DNA: TGTGCCAGCAGCCAAACAGGGCGAGAGACCCAGTACTTC.

This clone was recorded once. The CDR3 is CASSLRQASRLNSPLHF. For the CDR3, the DNA is TGTGCCAGCAGTCTTAGACAGGCGAGCCGCCTTAATTCACCCCTCCACTTT. The chain has TRBV6-6 and TRBJ1-6; a weak D match, TRBD1 (6 bases). This CDR3 is 17 amino acids long. V lost 5 bases and J lost 6, with 20 bases in between. The germline gives CDR1 MNHNY, CDR2 SVGAGI (reference sequence).

This chain links TRBV10-3 with TRBJ1-1; perhaps TRBD1 as D (5 bases). The CDR3 has 17 amino acids. The V end lost 0 bases, the J end lost 5 bases, and 19 bases lay between the germline ends. Germline V CDR1 and CDR2: ENHRY, SYGVKD. The CDR3 region has the DNA TGTGCCATCAGTGAGTCGACGATGGGGACGGCGGGGACTGAAGCTTTCTTT. Translating gives CAISESTMGTAGTEAFF.

This chain joins TRBV19 and TRBJ2-7; 9 bases match TRBD1. The CDR3 consists of 15 residues. From germline, CDR1 is LNHDA and CDR2 SQIVND (reference sequence). V lost 6 bases and J lost 4; bases outside the gene matches: 10. The CDR3, as DNA: TGTGCCAGTAGCGCTGGGACAGGGCCAGGGTACGAGCAGTACTTC. Its translation: CASSAGTGPGYEQYF.

The rearrangement uses TRBV5-4 and TRBJ1-2, with 8 bases fitting TRBD1. Germline V gene lookup returns CDR1 SGHNT and CDR2 YYREEE (reference sequence). The CDR3 runs 16 residues. Unmatched junction bases numbered 7, after V lost 3 bases and J lost 0 bases. The CDR3 loop is CASSSGTGPANYGYTF. For the CDR3, the DNA is TGTGCCAGCAGCTCCGGGACAGGCCCAGCTAACTATGGCTACACCTTC.

V usage is TRBV2 and J usage is TRBJ2-3; TRBD2 matches at 12 bases. In germline, CDR1 is SNHLY, CDR2 FYNNEI. V shed 8 bases and J 3 bases; nucleotides not matched to a gene: 12. This CDR3 contains 17 residues. CDR3 bases: TGTGCCAGCGCGACCCTAGCGGGAGGGGTTTCAACAGATACGCAGTATTTT. Amino acids: CASATLAGGVSTDTQYF.

V is TRBV30 and J is TRBJ2-5, with D possibly TRBD2 on 5 matching bases. The CDR3 is 15 amino acids. The V gene's germline CDR1 is GTSNPN and CDR2 SVGIG (reference sequence). Trimming cost V 3 bases and J 3 bases, with 17 bases left between them. The CDR3 bases are TGTGCCTGGAGCACACCCTCCGGGATAAAAGAGACCCAGTACTTC. Protein: CAWSTPSGIKETQYF. The full variable domain, its missing parts supplied by reference TRBV30 and TRBJ2-5, is SQTIHQWPATLVQPVGSPLSLECTVEGTSNPNLYWYRQAAGRGLQLLFYSVGIGQISSEVPQNLSASRPQDRQFILSSKKLLLSDSGFYLCAWSTPSGIKETQYFGPGTRLLVL.

J is TRBJ2-7 and V is TRBV6-5; 11 positions agree with TRBD2. In germline, CDR1 is MNHEY, CDR2 SVGAGI. The trim removed 7 bases at V and 6 bases at J, leaving 8 bases unmatched. The CDR3 totals 14 residues. DNA for the CDR3: TGTGCCAGCACCCAACTAGCGGGAGAAGGCGAGCAGTACTTC. This codes for CASTQLAGEGEQYF.

V gene TRBV2 combines with J gene TRBJ1-3; D is ambiguous. The CDR3 runs 14 residues. The V and J ends lost 2 bases and 0 bases respectively, with 5 bases between them. The germline gives CDR1 SNHLY, CDR2 FYNNEI. The CDR3 sequence: CASSEQSSGNTIYF. The CDR3 DNA is TGTGCCAGCAGTGAACAGAGCTCTGGAAACACCATATATTTT.

The chain joins TRBV7-2 to TRBJ2-1; possibly TRBD2 for D (5 bases). The CDR3 has 18 residues. Trimming took 0 bases from V and 0 from J, leaving 15 bases between them. Germline CDR1 and CDR2: SGHTA and FQGNSA. CDR3 DNA sequence: TGTGCCAGCAGCTTAGCCCTGGGAGAGGGAAGCTCCTACAATGAGCAGTTCTTC. Protein: CASSLALGEGSSYNEQFF.

The chain combines TRBV19 with TRBJ2-1; D possibly corresponds to TRBD2 (6 bases). Per the germline V gene, CDR1 is LNHDA and CDR2 is SQIVND (reference sequence). The CDR3 is 15 amino acids. V shed 3 bases and J shed 2 bases, with 11 bases lying between them. The CDR3 DNA is TGTGCCAGTAGTATGTCAGGAGGGGCCTACAATGAGCAGTTCTTC. As protein: CASSMSGGAYNEQFF.

The chain employs TRBV3-1 (or the pseudogene TRBV3-2) and TRBJ1-1; D is ambiguous. V lost 2 bases and J 4 bases, leaving 11 bases between the germline ends. Germline V gene lookup returns CDR1 LGHDT and CDR2 YNNKEL (reference sequence). The CDR3 covers 14 residues. The CDR3 region has the DNA TGTGCCAGCAGCCAATTTAGACAAGCCACTGAAGCTTTCTTT. Translation: CASSQFRQATEAFF.

The chain is built from TRBV7-9 and TRBJ1-6; TRBD1 might be the D (5 bases). Germline lookup yields CDR1 SEHNR and CDR2 FQNEAQ (reference sequence). This CDR3 is 13 amino acids long. Between the trimmed V and J ends, which lost 5 bases and 6 bases, there was a span of 8 bases. The CDR3 nucleotides are TGTGCCAGCAGCCTGGGGGGTAATTCACCCCTCCACTTT. It yields the protein CASSLGGNSPLHF.